This is a list of T cell receptor beta chains from one sample in a study of technical replicates of blood from a few donors. Clones were sequenced by immunoSEQ multiplex PCR, and TCRdb holds only the in-frame ones, with some missing. The sample shows approximately 49,000 clones, about 94% of them seen only once. The sequenced sample consisted of PBMCs. Receptors originate from a human donor in good health. Some clones in this sample may be carry-over from other donors' samples. Each CDR3 is given with its conserved first and last residue. Fields, in order: clone size, D gene, J gene, V gene, CDR3 DNA, CDR3 protein. A D gene is named only where the DNA matches it firmly. Part of the rows lack a size; the others show once, few, many or a class for expanded clones.

clone size: NA
D gene: TRBD2
J gene: TRBJ2-1
V gene: TRBV6-4
CDR3 DNA: TGTACCAGCAGTGACTCGGGAGGGAGGGATTACAATGAGCAGTTCTTC
CDR3 protein: CTSSDSGGRDYNEQFF

clone size: NA
D gene: NA
J gene: TRBJ1-1
V gene: TRBV5-8
CDR3 DNA: TGTGCCAGCAGCCCGGGGGGGAAGAACACTGAAGCTTTCTTT
CDR3 protein: CASSPGGKNTEAFF

clone size: NA
D gene: NA
J gene: TRBJ2-5
V gene: TRBV21-1
CDR3 DNA: TGTGCCAGCAGCATTCAACTAGCGGGGGGATACCAAGAGACCCAGTACTTC
CDR3 protein: CASSIQLAGGYQETQYF

clone size: NA
D gene: NA
J gene: TRBJ1-1
V gene: TRBV30
CDR3 DNA: TGTGCCTGCGATAGAAGATCGACTACTGAAGCTTTCTTT
CDR3 protein: CACDRRSTTEAFF

clone size: NA
D gene: NA
J gene: TRBJ2-2
V gene: TRBV11-3
CDR3 DNA: TGTGCCAGCAGCTTAGTTTTATCCGGGGAGCTGTTTTTT
CDR3 protein: CASSLVLSGELFF

clone size: NA
D gene: TRBD1
J gene: TRBJ1-5
V gene: TRBV2
CDR3 DNA: TGTGCCAGCAATGGACAGGGGCGCGGCAATCAGCCCCAGCATTTT
CDR3 protein: CASNGQGRGNQPQHF

clone size: once
D gene: NA
J gene: TRBJ2-6
V gene: TRBV18
CDR3 DNA: TGTGCCAGCTCCCCTACCTTTGTGGGAGCTGGGGCCAACGTCCTGACTTTC
CDR3 protein: CASSPTFVGAGANVLTF

clone size: NA
D gene: NA
J gene: TRBJ1-2
V gene: TRBV28
CDR3 DNA: TGTGCCAGCAGCAGATACTATGGCTACACCTTC
CDR3 protein: CASSRYYGYTF

clone size: NA
D gene: NA
J gene: TRBJ1-1
V gene: TRBV7-9
CDR3 DNA: TGTGCCAGCAGCTCCACAGTGAACACTGAAGCTTTCTTT
CDR3 protein: CASSSTVNTEAFF

clone size: NA
D gene: NA
J gene: TRBJ1-5
V gene: TRBV30
CDR3 DNA: TGTGCCTGGAGCCAGGGCACGAGGCAGCCCCAGCATTTT
CDR3 protein: CAWSQGTRQPQHF

clone size: NA
D gene: NA
J gene: TRBJ2-3
V gene: TRBV4-2
CDR3 DNA: TGTGCCAGCAGCCAAGATCCAGGACAGATAACTAGCACAGATACGCAGTATTTT
CDR3 protein: CASSQDPGQITSTDTQYF

clone size: NA
D gene: NA
J gene: TRBJ2-3
V gene: TRBV7-2
CDR3 DNA: TGTGCCAGCAGCTTACTAGCCACAGACACAGATACGCAGTATTTT
CDR3 protein: CASSLLATDTDTQYF

clone size: NA
D gene: TRBD1
J gene: TRBJ1-2
V gene: TRBV5-1
CDR3 DNA: TGCGCCAGCAGCTTGGCCAGGTCAGGGGGCTTTAATGGCTACACCTTC
CDR3 protein: CASSLARSGGFNGYTF

clone size: once
D gene: NA
J gene: TRBJ1-1
V gene: TRBV4-1
CDR3 DNA: TGCGCCAGCAGCCAATCCTCTGACAGGCGAAACACTGAAGCTTTCTTT
CDR3 protein: CASSQSSDRRNTEAFF

clone size: NA
D gene: TRBD2
J gene: TRBJ2-7
V gene: TRBV5-4
CDR3 DNA: TGTGCCAGCAGCCAGCCTGGGCTAGCGGGAGCCTACGAGCAGTACTTC
CDR3 protein: CASSQPGLAGAYEQYF

clone size: NA
D gene: NA
J gene: TRBJ2-1
V gene: TRBV6-6
CDR3 DNA: TGTGCCAGCAGTTACCAGGGCTCCTACAATGAGCAGTTCTTC
CDR3 protein: CASSYQGSYNEQFF

clone size: NA
D gene: TRBD2
J gene: TRBJ2-7
V gene: TRBV11-2
CDR3 DNA: TGTGCCAGCAGCTTAGTTCCCGGGACTAGCGGTTCCTACGAGCAGTACTTC
CDR3 protein: CASSLVPGTSGSYEQYF

clone size: NA
D gene: NA
J gene: TRBJ1-1
V gene: TRBV19
CDR3 DNA: TGTGCCAGTAGCCCACGGACATCTGAAGCTTTCTTT
CDR3 protein: CASSPRTSEAFF

clone size: NA
D gene: NA
J gene: TRBJ2-7
V gene: TRBV30
CDR3 DNA: TGTGCCTGGAGCCGACAGTACGAGCAGTACTTC
CDR3 protein: CAWSRQYEQYF

clone size: NA
D gene: NA
J gene: TRBJ2-3
V gene: TRBV29-1
CDR3 DNA: TGCAGCGTTGAAGAAGCTCCGGGAGATACGCAGTATTTT
CDR3 protein: CSVEEAPGDTQYF

clone size: NA
D gene: NA
J gene: TRBJ2-4
V gene: TRBV5-4
CDR3 DNA: TGTGCCAGCAGTTTTTCCGGGATAGCCAAAAACATTCAGTACTTC
CDR3 protein: CASSFSGIAKNIQYF

clone size: NA
D gene: NA
J gene: TRBJ2-7
V gene: TRBV7-9
CDR3 DNA: TGTGCCAGCAGCGTGGGAGGCGGCTACGAGCAGTACTTC
CDR3 protein: CASSVGGGYEQYF

clone size: NA
D gene: NA
J gene: TRBJ2-7
V gene: TRBV7-8
CDR3 DNA: TGTGCCAGCAGCTACTACCAGGAGCAGTACTTC
CDR3 protein: CASSYYQEQYF

clone size: once
D gene: NA
J gene: TRBJ2-2
V gene: TRBV5-8
CDR3 DNA: TGTGCCAGCAGCTTGCAGGGTTATTGGACCGGGGAGCTGTTTTTT
CDR3 protein: CASSLQGYWTGELFF

clone size: NA
D gene: NA
J gene: TRBJ1-2
V gene: TRBV20-1
CDR3 DNA: TGCAGTGCTCTCGACAGATTCGGCTACACCTTC
CDR3 protein: CSALDRFGYTF